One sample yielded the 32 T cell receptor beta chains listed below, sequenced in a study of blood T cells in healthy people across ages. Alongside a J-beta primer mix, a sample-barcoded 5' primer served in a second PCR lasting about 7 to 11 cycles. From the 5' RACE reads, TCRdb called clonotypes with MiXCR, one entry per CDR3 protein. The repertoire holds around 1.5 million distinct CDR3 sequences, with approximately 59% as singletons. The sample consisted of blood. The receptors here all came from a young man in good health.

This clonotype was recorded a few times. The CDR3, as DNA: TGCAGCGTATCCTTCGGTAGGCATTACGAGCAGTACTTC. Amino acids: CSVSFGRHYEQYF. The V and J genes are TRBV29-1 and TRBJ2-7; D unclear. The CDR3 consists of 13 residues. V lost 6 bases, J lost 4 bases, and 16 bases lay in between. Germline-derived CDR1 and CDR2 are SQVTM and ANQGSEA.

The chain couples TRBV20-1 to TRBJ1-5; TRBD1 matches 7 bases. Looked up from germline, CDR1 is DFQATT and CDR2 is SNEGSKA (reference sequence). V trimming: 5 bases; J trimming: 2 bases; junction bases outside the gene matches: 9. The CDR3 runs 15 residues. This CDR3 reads CSAFKGGAGNQPQHF. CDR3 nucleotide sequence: TGCAGTGCTTTTAAAGGGGGCGCGGGCAATCAGCCCCAGCATTTT.

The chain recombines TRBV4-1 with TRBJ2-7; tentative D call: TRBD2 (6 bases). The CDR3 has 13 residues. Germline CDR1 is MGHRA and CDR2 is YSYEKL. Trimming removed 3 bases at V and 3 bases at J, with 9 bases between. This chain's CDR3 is CASSQRDHYEQYF. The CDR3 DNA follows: TGCGCCAGCAGCCAGCGGGACCACTACGAGCAGTACTTC.

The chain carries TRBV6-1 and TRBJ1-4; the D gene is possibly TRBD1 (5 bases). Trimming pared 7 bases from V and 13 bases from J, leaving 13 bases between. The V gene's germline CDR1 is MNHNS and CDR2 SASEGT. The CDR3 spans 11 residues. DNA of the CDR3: TGTGCCAGCAATGGGGGGGATCGACTGTTTTTT. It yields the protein CASNGGDRLFF.

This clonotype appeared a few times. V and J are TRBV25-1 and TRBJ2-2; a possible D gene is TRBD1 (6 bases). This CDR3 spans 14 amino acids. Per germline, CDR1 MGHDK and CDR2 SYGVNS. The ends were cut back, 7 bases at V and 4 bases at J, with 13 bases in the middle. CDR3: CASTLTGRTGELFF. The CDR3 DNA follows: TGTGCCAGCACCCTGACAGGACGCACCGGGGAGCTGTTTTTT.

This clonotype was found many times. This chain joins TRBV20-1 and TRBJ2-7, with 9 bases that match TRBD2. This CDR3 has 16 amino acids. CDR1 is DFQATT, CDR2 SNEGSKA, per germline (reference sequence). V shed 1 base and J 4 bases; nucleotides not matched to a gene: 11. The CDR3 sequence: CSARGGGGVIGYEQYF. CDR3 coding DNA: TGCAGTGCTAGAGGGGGCGGGGGGGTGATAGGATACGAGCAGTACTTC.

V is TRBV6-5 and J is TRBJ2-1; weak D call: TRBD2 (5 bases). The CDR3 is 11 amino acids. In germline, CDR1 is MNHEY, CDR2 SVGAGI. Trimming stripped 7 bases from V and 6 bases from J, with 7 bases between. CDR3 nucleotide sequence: TGTGCCAGCAACGCGGGCAATGAGCAGTTCTTC. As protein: CASNAGNEQFF.

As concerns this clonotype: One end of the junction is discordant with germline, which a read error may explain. CDR3 amino acids: CASLGQGLSYNEQFF. The CDR3 nucleotides are TGTGCCAGCCTTGGACAGGGCCTCTCCTACAACGAGCAGTTCTTC. The chain is built from TRBV27 and TRBJ2-1; TRBD1 matches at 8 bases. This CDR3 spans 15 amino acids. Germline assignment: CDR1 MNHEY and CDR2 SMNVEV (reference sequence).

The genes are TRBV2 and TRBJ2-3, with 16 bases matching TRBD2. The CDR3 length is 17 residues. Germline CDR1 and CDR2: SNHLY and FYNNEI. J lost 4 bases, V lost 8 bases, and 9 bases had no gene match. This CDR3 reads CASAPGLAGGPADTQYF. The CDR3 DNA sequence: TGTGCCAGCGCCCCGGGACTAGCGGGAGGGCCAGCAGATACGCAGTATTTT.

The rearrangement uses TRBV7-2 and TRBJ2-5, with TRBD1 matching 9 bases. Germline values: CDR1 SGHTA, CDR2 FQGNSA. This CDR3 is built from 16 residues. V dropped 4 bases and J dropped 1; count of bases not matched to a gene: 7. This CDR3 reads CASSYPGTGFQETQYF. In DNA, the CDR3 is TGTGCCAGCAGCTACCCCGGGACAGGGTTCCAAGAGACCCAGTACTTC.

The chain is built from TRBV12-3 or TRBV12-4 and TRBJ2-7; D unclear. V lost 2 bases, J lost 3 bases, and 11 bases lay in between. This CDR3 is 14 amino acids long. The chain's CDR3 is CASSLYGLGYEQYF. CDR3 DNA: TGTGCCAGCAGTTTATATGGTTTAGGCTACGAGCAGTACTTC.

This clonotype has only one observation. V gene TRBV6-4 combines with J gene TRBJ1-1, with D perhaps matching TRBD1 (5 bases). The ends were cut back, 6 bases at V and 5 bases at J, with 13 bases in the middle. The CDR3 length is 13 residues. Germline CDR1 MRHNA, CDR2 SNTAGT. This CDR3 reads CASSVMGGTEAFF. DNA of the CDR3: TGTGCCAGCAGCGTGATGGGGGGAACTGAAGCTTTCTTT.

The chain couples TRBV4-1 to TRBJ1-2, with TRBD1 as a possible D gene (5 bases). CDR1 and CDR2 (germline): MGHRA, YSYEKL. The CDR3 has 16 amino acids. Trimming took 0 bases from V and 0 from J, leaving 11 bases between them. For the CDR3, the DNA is TGCGCCAGCAGCCAAGAGCCCGGGGCGACTAACTATGGCTACACCTTC. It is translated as CASSQEPGATNYGYTF.

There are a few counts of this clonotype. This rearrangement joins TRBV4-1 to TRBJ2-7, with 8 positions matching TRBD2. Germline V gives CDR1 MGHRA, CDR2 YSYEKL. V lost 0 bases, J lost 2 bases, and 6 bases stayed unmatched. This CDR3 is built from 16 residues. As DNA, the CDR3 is TGCGCCAGCAGCCAAGAAACGGGAGGGGTTGCCTACGAGCAGTACTTC. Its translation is CASSQETGGVAYEQYF.

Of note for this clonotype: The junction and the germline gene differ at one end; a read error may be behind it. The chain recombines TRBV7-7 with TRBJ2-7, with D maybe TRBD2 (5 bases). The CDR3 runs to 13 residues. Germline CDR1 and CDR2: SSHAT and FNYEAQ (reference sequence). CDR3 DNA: TGTGCTAGCAGCCAAGACTATTCCTACGAGCAGTACTTC. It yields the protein CASSQDYSYEQYF.

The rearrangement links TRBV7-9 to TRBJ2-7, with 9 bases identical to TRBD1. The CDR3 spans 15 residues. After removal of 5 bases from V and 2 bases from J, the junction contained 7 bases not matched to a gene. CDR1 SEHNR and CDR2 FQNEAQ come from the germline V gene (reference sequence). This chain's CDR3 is CASSSRGQGTYEQYF. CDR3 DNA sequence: TGTGCCAGCAGCAGCCGGGGACAGGGCACCTACGAGCAGTACTTC.

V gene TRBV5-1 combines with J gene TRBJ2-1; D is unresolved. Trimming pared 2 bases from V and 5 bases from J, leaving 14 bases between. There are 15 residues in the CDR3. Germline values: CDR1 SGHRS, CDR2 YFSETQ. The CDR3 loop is CASSFRFSADNEQFF. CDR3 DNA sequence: TGCGCCAGCAGCTTCCGGTTCTCGGCCGACAATGAGCAGTTCTTC. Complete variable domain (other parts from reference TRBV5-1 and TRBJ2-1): KAGVTQTPRYLIKTRGQQVTLSCSPISGHRSVSWYQQTPGQGLQFLFEYFSETQRNKGNFPGRFSGRQFSNSRSEMNVSTLELGDSALYLCASSFRFSADNEQFFGPGTRLTVL.

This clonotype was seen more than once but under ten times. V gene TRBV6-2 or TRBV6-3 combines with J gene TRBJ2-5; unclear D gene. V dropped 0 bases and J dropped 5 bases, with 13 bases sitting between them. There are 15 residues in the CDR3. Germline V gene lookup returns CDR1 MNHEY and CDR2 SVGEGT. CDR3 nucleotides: TGTGCCAGCAGTTACTCATCAGCGATAAGGGAGACCCAGTACTTC. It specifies CASSYSSAIRETQYF.

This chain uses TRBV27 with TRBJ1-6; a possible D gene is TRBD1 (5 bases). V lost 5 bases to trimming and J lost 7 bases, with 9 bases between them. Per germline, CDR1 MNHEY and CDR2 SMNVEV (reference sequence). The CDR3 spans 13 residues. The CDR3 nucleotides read TGTGCCAGCAGTCGGGGGAGCAATTCACCCCTCCACTTT. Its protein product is CASSRGSNSPLHF.

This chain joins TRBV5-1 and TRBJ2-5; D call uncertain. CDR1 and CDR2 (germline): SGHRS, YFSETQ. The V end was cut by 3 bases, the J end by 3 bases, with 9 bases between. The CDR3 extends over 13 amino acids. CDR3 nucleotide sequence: TGCGCCAGCAGCTCCAGCGTTGAAGAGACCCAGTACTTC. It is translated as CASSSSVEETQYF.

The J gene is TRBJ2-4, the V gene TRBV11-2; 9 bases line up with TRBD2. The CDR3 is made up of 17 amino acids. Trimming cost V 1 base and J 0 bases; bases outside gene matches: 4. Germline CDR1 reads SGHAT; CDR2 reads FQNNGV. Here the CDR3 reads CASSLGLAGLAKNIQYF. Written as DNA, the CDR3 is TGTGCCAGCAGCTTAGGGCTAGCGGGGTTAGCCAAAAACATTCAGTACTTC.

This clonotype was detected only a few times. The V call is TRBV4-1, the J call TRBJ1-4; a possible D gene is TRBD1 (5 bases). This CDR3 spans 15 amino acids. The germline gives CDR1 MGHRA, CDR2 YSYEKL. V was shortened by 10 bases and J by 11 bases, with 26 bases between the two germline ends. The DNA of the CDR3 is TGCGCCATCAACGCGGAAGGGGAGGGTCCCGGGAAACTGTTTTTT. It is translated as CAINAEGEGPGKLFF.

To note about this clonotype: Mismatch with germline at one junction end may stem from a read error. DNA of the CDR3: TGTGCCGGCAGCCCTCCGGGACAGGGATCTGAAAAACTGTTTTTT. Translated, it gives CAGSPPGQGSEKLFF. The V gene is TRBV7-9, the J gene TRBJ1-4, with 9 positions matching TRBD1. The CDR3 loop spans 15 amino acids. The germline CDR1 and CDR2 sequences are SEHNR and FQNEAQ (reference sequence).

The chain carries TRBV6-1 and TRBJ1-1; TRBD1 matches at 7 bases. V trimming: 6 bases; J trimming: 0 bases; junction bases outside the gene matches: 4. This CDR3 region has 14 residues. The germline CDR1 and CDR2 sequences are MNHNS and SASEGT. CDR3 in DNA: TGTGCCAGCAGAAAGGACAGGATGAACACTGAAGCTTTCTTT. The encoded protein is CASRKDRMNTEAFF.

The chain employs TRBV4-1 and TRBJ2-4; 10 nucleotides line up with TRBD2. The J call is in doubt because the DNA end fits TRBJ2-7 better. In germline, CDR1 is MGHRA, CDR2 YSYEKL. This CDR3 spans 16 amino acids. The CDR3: CASSQERASGRYEQYF. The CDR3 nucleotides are TGCGCCAGCAGCCAAGAACGCGCTAGCGGGAGATACGAGCAGTACTTC.

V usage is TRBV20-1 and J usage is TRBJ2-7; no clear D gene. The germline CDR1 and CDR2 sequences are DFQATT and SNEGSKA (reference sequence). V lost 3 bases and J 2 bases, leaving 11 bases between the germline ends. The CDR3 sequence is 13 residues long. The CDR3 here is CSARSAGPYEQYF. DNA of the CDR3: TGCAGTGCTAGGTCCGCCGGCCCCTACGAGCAGTACTTC.

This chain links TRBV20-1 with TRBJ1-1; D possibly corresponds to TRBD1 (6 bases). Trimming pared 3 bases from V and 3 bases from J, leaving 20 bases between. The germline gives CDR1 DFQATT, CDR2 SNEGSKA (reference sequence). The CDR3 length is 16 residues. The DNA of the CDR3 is TGCAGTGCTAGTAAAGTTCCGGGGGCGAAGTACACTGAAGCTTTCTTT. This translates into CSASKVPGAKYTEAFF.

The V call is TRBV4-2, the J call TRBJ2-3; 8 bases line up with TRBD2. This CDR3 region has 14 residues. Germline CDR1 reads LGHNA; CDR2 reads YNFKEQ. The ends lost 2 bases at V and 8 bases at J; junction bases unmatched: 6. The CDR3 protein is CASSQLGTSGTQYF. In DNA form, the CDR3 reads TGTGCCAGCAGCCAACTGGGGACTAGTGGTACGCAGTATTTT.

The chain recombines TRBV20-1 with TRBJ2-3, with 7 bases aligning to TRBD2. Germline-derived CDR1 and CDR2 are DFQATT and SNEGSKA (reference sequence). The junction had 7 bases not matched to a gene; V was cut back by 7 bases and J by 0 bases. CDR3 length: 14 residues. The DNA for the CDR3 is TGCAGTGGACAGCGGGAAGCTAGCACAGATACGCAGTATTTT. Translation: CSGQREASTDTQYF.

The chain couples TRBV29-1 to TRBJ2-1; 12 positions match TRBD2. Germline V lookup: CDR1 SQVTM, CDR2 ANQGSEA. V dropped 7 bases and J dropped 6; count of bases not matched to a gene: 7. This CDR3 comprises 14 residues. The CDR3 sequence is CSAPSGGAGNEQFF. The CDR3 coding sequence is TGCAGCGCCCCTAGCGGGGGGGCCGGCAATGAGCAGTTCTTC.

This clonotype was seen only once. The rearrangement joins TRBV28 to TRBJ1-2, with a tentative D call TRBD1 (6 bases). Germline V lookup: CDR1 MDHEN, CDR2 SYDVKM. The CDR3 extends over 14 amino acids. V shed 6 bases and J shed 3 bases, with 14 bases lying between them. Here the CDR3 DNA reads TGTGCCAGCAGCGCTTCTAGGGGGGACTATGGCTACACCTTC. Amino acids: CASSASRGDYGYTF.

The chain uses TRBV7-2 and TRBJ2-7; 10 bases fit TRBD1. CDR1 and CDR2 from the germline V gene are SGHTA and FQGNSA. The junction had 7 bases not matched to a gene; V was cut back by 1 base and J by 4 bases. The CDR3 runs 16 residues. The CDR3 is CASSLVGGTGEYEQYF. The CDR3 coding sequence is TGTGCCAGCAGCTTAGTGGGCGGGACAGGGGAATACGAGCAGTACTTC.